Described below is a single TCR beta chain sequence and its context. Its matching antigen is unknown. Time point indicated: week 3, after first cycle of checkpoint inhibitor. Disease control meant complete response, partial response or stable disease at 12 weeks. The sample comes from a study of blood T cell dynamics during melanoma immunotherapy. General study results and limits: Whether repertoire-driving clones were melanoma-specific could not be determined.

Every bulk PBMC sample received the same 350 ng of DNA. Profiled with immunoSEQ multiplex PCR; TCRdb holds only in-frame clones, not every one. The table has about 19,000 clones, nearly 90% seen once; the top ten hold about 8%. This material consisted of blood, taken from a patient treated with checkpoint blockade. This clonotype was sampled from a human donor with melanoma.

The CDR3 DNA is TGTGCCAGTATGGATATACGGGCGTATAGCAATCAGCCCCAGCATTTT. Translation: CASMDIRAYSNQPQHF. The genes are TRBV19 and TRBJ1-5; D gene ambiguous. CDR1 is LNHDA, CDR2 SQIVND, per germline (reference sequence). V was trimmed by 7 bases and J by 0 bases, leaving 16 bases between them. The CDR3 has 16 amino acids. Drawing the rest from reference TRBV19 and TRBJ1-5, the complete variable domain is DGGITQSPKYLFRKEGQNVTLSCEQNLNHDAMYWYRQDPGQGLRLIYYSQIVNDFQKGDIAEGYSVSREKKESFPLTVTSAQKNPTAFYLCASMDIRAYSNQPQHFGDGTRLSIL.